This entry concerns a single T cell receptor (beta chain). Its specificity is unknown. The source of the sample is a study of T cell responses to AZD1222 COVID-19 vaccine. The CDR3 contains 14 residues. The germline gives CDR1 SGHRS, CDR2 YFSETQ. The V and J ends lost 4 bases and 6 bases respectively, with 16 bases between them. Study outcomes and limitations: Repertoires were obtained solely post-peak T cell response. CD4 TCRs covered the whole spike, strongest at regions 160-218 and 743-854. Close to half of spike-specific TCRs reportedly recognize unmutated variant regions. Clonal diversity may have been underestimated in mostly white British donors.

Assay used: immunoSEQ multiplex PCR; TCRdb lists only in-frame clones, some missing. This table holds about 180,000 clones, roughly 91% found once. This receptor was taken from an adult who received the AZD1222 COVID-19 vaccine. The chain combines TRBV5-1 with TRBJ1-2, with D tentatively TRBD1 (5 bases). The sample in question was peripheral blood, obtained 28 days after the second AZD1222 dose. The CDR3: CASSPPFRDDGYTF. The CDR3 DNA is TGCGCCAGCAGCCCCCCTTTCAGGGATGATGGCTACACCTTC. Full variable domain (outside the CDR3, taken from reference TRBV5-1 and TRBJ1-2): KAGVTQTPRYLIKTRGQQVTLSCSPISGHRSVSWYQQTPGQGLQFLFEYFSETQRNKGNFPGRFSGRQFSNSRSEMNVSTLELGDSALYLCASSPPFRDDGYTFGSGTRLTVV.